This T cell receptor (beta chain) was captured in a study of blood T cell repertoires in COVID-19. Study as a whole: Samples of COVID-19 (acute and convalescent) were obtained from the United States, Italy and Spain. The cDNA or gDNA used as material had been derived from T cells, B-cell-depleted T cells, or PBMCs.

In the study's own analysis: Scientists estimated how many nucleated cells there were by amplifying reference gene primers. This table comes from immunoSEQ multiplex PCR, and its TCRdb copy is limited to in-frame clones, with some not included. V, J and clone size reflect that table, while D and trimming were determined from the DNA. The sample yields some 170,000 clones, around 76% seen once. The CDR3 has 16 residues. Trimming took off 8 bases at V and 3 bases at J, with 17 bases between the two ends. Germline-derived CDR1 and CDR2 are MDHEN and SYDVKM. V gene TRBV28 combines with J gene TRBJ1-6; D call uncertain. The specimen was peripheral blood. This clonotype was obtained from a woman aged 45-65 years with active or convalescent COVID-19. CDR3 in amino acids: CASASGGELYNSPLHF. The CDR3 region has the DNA TGTGCCAGCGCCTCGGGCGGGGAGCTCTATAATTCACCCCTCCACTTT. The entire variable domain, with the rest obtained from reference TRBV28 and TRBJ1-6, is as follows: DVKVTQSSRYLVKRTGEKVFLECVQDMDHENMFWYRQDPGLGLRLIYFSYDVKMKEKGDIPEGYSVSREKKERFSLILESASTNQTSMYLCASASGGELYNSPLHFGNGTRLTVT.